Listed below are T cell receptor beta chains from one sample, sequenced in a study of T cell clonotyping in hematopoietic cell transplantation. Assay used: immunoSEQ multiplex PCR; TCRdb lists only in-frame clones, some missing. Here the sample spans tens of thousands of clones, around 95% being singletons. Sequenced material: peripheral blood mononuclear cells. These TCRs come from a woman aged 45-65 years in good health. Some clones in this sample may be carry-over from other donors' samples. Both conserved end residues are part of each CDR3. D genes are given only for firm matches. The size field is filled for only some rows; it gives once, few, many or a size class.

V gene	clone size	D gene	J gene	CDR3 DNA	CDR3 protein
TRBV5-1	NA	NA	TRBJ1-3	TGCGCCAGCAGCTCTTCTGGGGGAAACACCATATATTTT	CASSSSGGNTIYF
TRBV6-5	NA	NA	TRBJ2-5	TGTGCCAGCAGTCCCCGTGTTGCAGTTCAGGAGACCCAGTACTTC	CASSPRVAVQETQYF
TRBV7-6	NA	NA	TRBJ2-5	TGTGCCAGCAGCTTAGCGCTTCTGGAGGAGACCCAGTACTTC	CASSLALLEETQYF
TRBV6-5	NA	NA	TRBJ2-3	TGTGCCAGCAGCTCCTCACGGGGGACGCAGTATTTT	CASSSSRGTQYF
TRBV5-1	NA	NA	TRBJ1-1	TGCGCCAGCACCCCTGAGATGACGGTAATGAACACTGAAGCTTTCTTT	CASTPEMTVMNTEAFF
TRBV7-9	NA	NA	TRBJ2-1	TGTGCCAGCAGCCCCCGGAGGTCCAATGAGCAGTTCTTC	CASSPRRSNEQFF
TRBV5-6	NA	NA	TRBJ1-2	TGTGCCAGCAGCTTGGCCAGTGGGGCAGGGGCATCCTATGGCTACACCTTC	CASSLASGAGASYGYTF
TRBV28	NA	TRBD1	TRBJ1-4	TGTGCCAGCAGTCTCCGCCCGGGACAGGCCAATGAAAAACTGTTTTTT	CASSLRPGQANEKLFF
TRBV19	NA	NA	TRBJ2-7	TGTGCCAGTAGTAGACAGGACAGCTACGAGCAGTACTTC	CASSRQDSYEQYF
TRBV5-8	once	NA	TRBJ1-5	TGTGCCAGCAGCTTGCAGGGGAGTCAGCCCCAGCATTTT	CASSLQGSQPQHF
TRBV5-1	NA	TRBD2	TRBJ2-7	TGCGCCAGCAGCTTGGCCCTGGGGGGAGGGTACGAGCAGTACTTC	CASSLALGGGYEQYF